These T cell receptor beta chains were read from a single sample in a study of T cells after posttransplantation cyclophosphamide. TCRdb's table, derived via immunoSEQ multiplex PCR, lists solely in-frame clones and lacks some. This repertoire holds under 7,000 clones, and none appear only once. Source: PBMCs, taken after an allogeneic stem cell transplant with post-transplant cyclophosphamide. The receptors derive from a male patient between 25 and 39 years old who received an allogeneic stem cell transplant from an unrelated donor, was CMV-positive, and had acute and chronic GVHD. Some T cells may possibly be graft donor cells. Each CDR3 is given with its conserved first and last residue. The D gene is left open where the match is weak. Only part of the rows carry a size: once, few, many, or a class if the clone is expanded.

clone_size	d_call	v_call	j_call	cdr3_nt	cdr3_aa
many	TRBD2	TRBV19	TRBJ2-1	TGTGCCAGTAGTACACACACTCCGGGACTAGCGGCAACAAGCTCCTACAATGAGCAGTTCTTC	CASSTHTPGLAATSSYNEQFF
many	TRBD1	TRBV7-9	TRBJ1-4	TGTGCCAGCAGCCCGGACAGGGACAATGAAAAACTGTTTTTT	CASSPDRDNEKLFF
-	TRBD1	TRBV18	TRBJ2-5	TGTGCCAGCTCACCACCGATGGGACAGGGGCCGGGGGAGCAGTACTTC	CASSPPMGQGPGEQYF
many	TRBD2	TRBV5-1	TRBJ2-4	TGCGCCAGCAGCTTGGAGGTAGCGGGGTATAAAAACATTCAGTACTTC	CASSLEVAGYKNIQYF
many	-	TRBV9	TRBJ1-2	TGTGCCAGCAGCGTACCCGGGACGACGGAGGGCTATGGCTACACCTTC	CASSVPGTTEGYGYTF
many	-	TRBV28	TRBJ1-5	TGTGCCAGCAGTTTATTCGGGGAGCAGCCCCAGCATTTT	CASSLFGEQPQHF
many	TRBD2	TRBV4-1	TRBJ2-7	TGCGCCAGCAGCCAAGATAAGGTCCTAGCGGGAGGGCACTACGAGCAGTACTTC	CASSQDKVLAGGHYEQYF
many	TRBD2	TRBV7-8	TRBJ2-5	TGTGCCAGCAGCTTAGTCAGACTAGCGGGGGTTCGAGAGACCCAGTACTTC	CASSLVRLAGVRETQYF
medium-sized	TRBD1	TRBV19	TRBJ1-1	TGTGCCAGTAGGGACAGGGGAGGTACTGAAGCTTTCTTT	CASRDRGGTEAFF
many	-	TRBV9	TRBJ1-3	TGTGCCAGCAGCCCCCAGGGGATAGCAGGAAACACCATATATTTT	CASSPQGIAGNTIYF
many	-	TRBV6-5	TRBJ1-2	TGTGCCAGCAGCCAACAGGACGTCGGGGGCTACACCTTC	CASSQQDVGGYTF
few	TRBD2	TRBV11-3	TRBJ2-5	TGTGCCAGCAGCTTAGATCGGGGGGACTACCAAGAGACCCAGTACTTC	CASSLDRGDYQETQYF
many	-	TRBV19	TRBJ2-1	TGTGCCAGTAGTATCGAAGAGGGATATCCCTACAATGAGCAGTTCTTC	CASSIEEGYPYNEQFF
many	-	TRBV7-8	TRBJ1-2	TGTGCCAGCAGCTTAGACAGGGCCCCTAACTATGGCTACACCTTC	CASSLDRAPNYGYTF
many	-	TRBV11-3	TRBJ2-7	TGTGCCAGCAGTCCGGGAGAGACCTACGAGCAGTACTTC	CASSPGETYEQYF
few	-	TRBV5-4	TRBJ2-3	TGTGCCAGCAGCTCAAGGCTCGGCGGGCGCACAGATACGCAGTATTTT	CASSSRLGGRTDTQYF
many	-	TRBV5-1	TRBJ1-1	TGCGCCAGCAGCTTGGCGGTCGGGAACACTGAAGCTTTCTTT	CASSLAVGNTEAFF
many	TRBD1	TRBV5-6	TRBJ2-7	TGTGCCAGCAGCCAGGGACAGGGTCGCTACGAGCAGTACTTC	CASSQGQGRYEQYF
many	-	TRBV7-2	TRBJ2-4	TGTGCCAGCAGCCCCCCCGGGGTAGTGGGACTCTTCAAAAACATTCAGTACTTC	CASSPPGVVGLFKNIQYF
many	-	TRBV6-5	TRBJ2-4	TGTGCCAGCAGTCCGGGCCCTGGGAGGAACATTCAGTACTTC	CASSPGPGRNIQYF
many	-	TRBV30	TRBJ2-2	TGTGCCTGGTTAGGGGGGGCCGGCACCGGGGAGCTGTTTTTT	CAWLGGAGTGELFF
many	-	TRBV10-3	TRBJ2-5	TGTGCCATCAGTCTACAGGGTTACGAGACCCAGTACTTC	CAISLQGYETQYF
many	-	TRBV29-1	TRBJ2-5	TGCAGCGTTGAAATCACAGGTCCGGAGACCCAGTACTTC	CSVEITGPETQYF
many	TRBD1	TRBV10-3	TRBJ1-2	TGTGCCATCAGCGGACAGGGGTTGAGTTCTAACTATGGCTACACCTTC	CAISGQGLSSNYGYTF
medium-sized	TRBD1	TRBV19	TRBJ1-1	TGTGCCAGTAGTAGGGGAGGCGGGACAGCCAACACTGAAGCTTTCTTT	CASSRGGGTANTEAFF
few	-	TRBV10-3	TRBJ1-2	TGTGCCATCAGACCCCAAGCAAATTTAGGCTACACCTTC	CAIRPQANLGYTF
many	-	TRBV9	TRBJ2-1	TGTGCCAGCAGCGTAGACAGGGATGAGCAGTTCTTC	CASSVDRDEQFF
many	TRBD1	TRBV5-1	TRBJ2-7	TGCGCCAGCAGCTGGGGGACAGGAATATTCGAGCAGTACTTC	CASSWGTGIFEQYF
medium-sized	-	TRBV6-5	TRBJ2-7	TGTGCCACCACGGCGGGCGGCTCCTACGAGCAGTACTTC	CATTAGGSYEQYF
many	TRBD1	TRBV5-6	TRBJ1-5	TGTGCCAGCAGCTTGGGGGACAGACCCAATCAGCCCCAGCATTTT	CASSLGDRPNQPQHF
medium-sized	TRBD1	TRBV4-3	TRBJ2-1	TGCGCCAGCAGCCAAGGGTACAGGGGGCTTAACAATGAGCAGTTCTTC	CASSQGYRGLNNEQFF
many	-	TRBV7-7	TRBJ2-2	TGTGCTAGCAGCGCGGACAGAGGGAACACCGGGGAGCTGTTTTTT	CASSADRGNTGELFF
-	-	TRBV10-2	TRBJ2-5	TGCGCCAGCTCACCTGGGGGGGGCTTCCTAGTCGCAGAGACCCAGTACTTC	CASSPGGGFLVAETQYF
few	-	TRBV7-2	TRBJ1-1	TGTGCCAGCAGCTTAGGGGGGGTCGGGGGTGTCACTGAAGCTTTCTTT	CASSLGGVGGVTEAFF
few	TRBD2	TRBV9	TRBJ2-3	TGTGCCAGCAGTCAGACTAGCGGGGGGTTAGATACGCAGTATTTT	CASSQTSGGLDTQYF
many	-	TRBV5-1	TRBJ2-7	TGCGCCAGCAGCCCTGACGGGGGGCGTCAGGGCCAGGAGTACTTC	CASSPDGGRQGQEYF
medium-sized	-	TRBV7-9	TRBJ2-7	TGTGCCAGCAGCCCTACAGACTACGAGCAGTACTTC	CASSPTDYEQYF
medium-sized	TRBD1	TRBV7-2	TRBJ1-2	TGTGCCAGCAGGGAGGGGACAGCTTATGGCTACACCTTC	CASREGTAYGYTF
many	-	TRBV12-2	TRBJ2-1	TGTGCAAGTCGCTTAGGAGGAGGGAACAATGAGCAGTTCTTC	CASRLGGGNNEQFF
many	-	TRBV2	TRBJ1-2	TGTGCCAAGCCTTCGGACTCTTACGGCTACACCTTC	CAKPSDSYGYTF
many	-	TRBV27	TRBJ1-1	TGTGCCAGCAGTTCGACATTCACTGAAGCTTTCTTT	CASSSTFTEAFF
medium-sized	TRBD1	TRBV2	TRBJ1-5	TGTGCCAGCAGTCCTGACAGGGGTAGATATCAGCCCCAGCATTTT	CASSPDRGRYQPQHF
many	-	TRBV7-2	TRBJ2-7	TGTGCCAGCAGCTTAGTAGCGCTAAGCTCCTACGAGCAGTACTTC	CASSLVALSSYEQYF
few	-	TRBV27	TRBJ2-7	TGTGCCAGCAGTTTATTGGGCAGGGCCGAGCAGTACTTC	CASSLLGRAEQYF
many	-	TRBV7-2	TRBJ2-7	TGTGCCAGCAGCCCCCCAGCGGGCTACGAGCAGTACTTC	CASSPPAGYEQYF
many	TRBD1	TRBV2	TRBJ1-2	TGTGCCAGCAGAACCGGGACAGACTATGGCTACACCTTC	CASRTGTDYGYTF
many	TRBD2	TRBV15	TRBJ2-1	TGTGCCACCAGCAGAGATCTTAGCGGGGCCTACAATGAGCAGTTCTTC	CATSRDLSGAYNEQFF
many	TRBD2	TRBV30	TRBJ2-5	TGTGCCTGGACTAGCGGGAGAGGGACCCAGTACTTC	CAWTSGRGTQYF
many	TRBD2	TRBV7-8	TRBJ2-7	TGTGCCAGCAGCCCGCTCGGGGGGGGAACCTACGAGCAGTACTTC	CASSPLGGGTYEQYF
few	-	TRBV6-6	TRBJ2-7	TGTTCCAGCAACAGGGCGGCCTACGAGCAGTACTTC	CSSNRAAYEQYF
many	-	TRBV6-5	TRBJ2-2	TGTGCCAGCTCTTTAGGAAGGGGAAGTCACGGGGAGCTGTTTTTT	CASSLGRGSHGELFF
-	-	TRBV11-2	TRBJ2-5	TGTGCCAGCAGCTTGCGGGGCGGGGTAGAGACCCAGTACTTC	CASSLRGGVETQYF
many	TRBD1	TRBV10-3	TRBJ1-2	TGTGCCATCACCCATCGGCCCCGGGACAGGGGGTTCTATGGCTACACCTTC	CAITHRPRDRGFYGYTF
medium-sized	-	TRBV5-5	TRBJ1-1	TGTGCCAGCAGCTTGGGGACGGCGGGAAAGAAAGCTTTCTTT	CASSLGTAGKKAFF
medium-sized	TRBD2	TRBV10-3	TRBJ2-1	TGTGCCATCAGTGAGTCTGCGGGAGAACCGGGTGAGCAGTTCTTC	CAISESAGEPGEQFF